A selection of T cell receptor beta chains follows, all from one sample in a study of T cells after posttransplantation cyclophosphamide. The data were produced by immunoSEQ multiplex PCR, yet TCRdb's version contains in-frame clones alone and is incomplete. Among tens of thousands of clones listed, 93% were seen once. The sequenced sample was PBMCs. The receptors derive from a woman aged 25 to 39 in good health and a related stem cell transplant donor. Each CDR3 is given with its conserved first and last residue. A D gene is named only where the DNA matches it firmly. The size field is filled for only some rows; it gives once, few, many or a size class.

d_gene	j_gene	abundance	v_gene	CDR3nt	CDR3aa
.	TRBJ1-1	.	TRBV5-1	TGCGCCAGCAGCTGGCGGGACCCGAACACTGAAGCTTTCTTT	CASSWRDPNTEAFF
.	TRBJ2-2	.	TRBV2	TGTGCCAGCAGACCGGAGAGGGTGAACACCGGGGAGCTGTTTTTT	CASRPERVNTGELFF
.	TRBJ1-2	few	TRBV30	TGTGCCTGGAGTCGGAGTAACTATGGCTACACCTTC	CAWSRSNYGYTF
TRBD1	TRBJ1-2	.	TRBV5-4	TGTGCCAGCAGCTTACGGGACAGATATGGCTACACCTTC	CASSLRDRYGYTF
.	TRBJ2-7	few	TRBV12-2	TGTGCAAGTCGCTTAGGGGGTTTGCGGCAGTACTTC	CASRLGGLRQYF
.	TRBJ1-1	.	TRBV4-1	TGCGCCAGCAGCCAAGAGAGCCAGGGAAATAGTAAGGCTTTCTTT	CASSQESQGNSKAFF
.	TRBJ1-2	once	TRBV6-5	TGTGCCAGCAGTTACGGTGATAACTATGGCTACACCTTC	CASSYGDNYGYTF
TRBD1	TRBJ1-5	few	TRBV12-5	TGTGCTAGTGGCGATACAGGGGGCCTAGGTCAGCCCCAGCATTTT	CASGDTGGLGQPQHF
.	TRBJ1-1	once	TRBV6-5	TGTGCCAGCAGTTACGGGAGGGGGGGGTTGAACACTGAAGCTTTCTTT	CASSYGRGGLNTEAFF
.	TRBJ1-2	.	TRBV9	TGTGCCAGCAGCCGATGGGGGACAACGATAGAGCGCTATGGCTACACCTTC	CASSRWGTTIERYGYTF
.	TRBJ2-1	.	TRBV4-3	TGCGCCAGCAGCCAAGAAGCAAACAATGAGCAGTTCTTC	CASSQEANNEQFF
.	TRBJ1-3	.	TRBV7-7	TGTGCCAGCGCCCCAATAGTGGGGGGAAACACCATATATTTT	CASAPIVGGNTIYF
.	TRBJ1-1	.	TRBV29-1	TGCAGCGTTGAAGTTCACAGGGAGAACACTGAAGCTTTCTTT	CSVEVHRENTEAFF
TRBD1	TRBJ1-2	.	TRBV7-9	TGTGCCAGCAGCCCCCCCCCGACAGGGGGTGACTATGGCTACACCTTC	CASSPPPTGGDYGYTF
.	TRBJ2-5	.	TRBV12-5	TGTGCTAGTGGTTTGGTAGGGGAAAGGAACAGGGTAAATGAAGAGACCCAGTACTTC	CASGLVGERNRVNEETQYF
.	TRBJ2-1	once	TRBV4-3	TGCGCCAGCAGCCAAGCGGAAGGTACGCGTGAGCAGTTCTTC	CASSQAEGTREQFF
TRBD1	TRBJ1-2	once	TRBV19	TGTGCCAGTAGTATCCGCCGGGACAGCTATGGCTACACCTTC	CASSIRRDSYGYTF
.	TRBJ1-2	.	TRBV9	TGTGCCAGCAGCGTATCAGGCTATGGCTACACCTTC	CASSVSGYGYTF
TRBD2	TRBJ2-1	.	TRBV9	TGTGCCAGCAGCGTAGCGTCGGGACTAGCGGGCTCTGGCTACAATGAGCAGTTCTTC	CASSVASGLAGSGYNEQFF
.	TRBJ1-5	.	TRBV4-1	TGCGCCAGCAGCCAAGATCCGCGGGGGCCCGCTAGCAATCAGCCCCAGCATTTT	CASSQDPRGPASNQPQHF
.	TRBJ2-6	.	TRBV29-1	TGCAGCGTTCCTCATTCAAGCATACAAAGTCGGGCCAACGTCCTGACTTTC	CSVPHSSIQSRANVLTF
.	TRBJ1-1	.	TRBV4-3	TGCGCCAGCAGCCAAGTAGCAGGGGAAGGGACTGAAGCTTTCTTT	CASSQVAGEGTEAFF
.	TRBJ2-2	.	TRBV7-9	TGTGCCAGCAGCTTGGGCCAGAACACCGGGGAGCTGTTTTTT	CASSLGQNTGELFF
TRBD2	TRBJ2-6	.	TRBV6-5	TGTGCCAGCAGTTCGGGGGGTGGGTCTGGGGCCAACGTCCTGACTTTC	CASSSGGGSGANVLTF
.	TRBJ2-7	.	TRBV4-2	TGTGCCAGCAGCCTTACCACAACTCGACAGAGCTCCTACGAGCAGTACTTC	CASSLTTTRQSSYEQYF
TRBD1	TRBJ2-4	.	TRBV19	TGTGCCAGTAGTATGGGACAGATACAAGCCCTCGTGGCCAAAAACATTCAGTACTTC	CASSMGQIQALVAKNIQYF
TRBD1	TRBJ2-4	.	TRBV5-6	TGTGCCAGCAGGGGACAGGGGGAGACCATTCAGTACTTC	CASRGQGETIQYF
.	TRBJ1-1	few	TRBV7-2	TGTGCCAGCAGCTTAGGGGTGGGGATGAACACTGAAGCTTTCTTT	CASSLGVGMNTEAFF
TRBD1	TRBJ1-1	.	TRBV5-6	TGTGCCAGCAGCGGGGACAGGGGCAGGACTGAAGCTTTCTTT	CASSGDRGRTEAFF
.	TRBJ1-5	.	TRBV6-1	TGTGCCAGCAGTGTAGGACAGCCAGGGCATTTT	CASSVGQPGHF
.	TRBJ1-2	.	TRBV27	TGTGCCAGCAGTTTCCTCGGTGCACTTATCGGAGACTACACCTTC	CASSFLGALIGDYTF
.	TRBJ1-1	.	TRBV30	TGTGCCTGGAGCGCTACATTCAACACTGAAGCTTTCTTT	CAWSATFNTEAFF
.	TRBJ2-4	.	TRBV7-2	TGTGCCAGCGGGGGGAGTAAGGAGGAGGGAAACATTCAGTACTTC	CASGGSKEEGNIQYF
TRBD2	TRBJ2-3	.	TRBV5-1	TGCGCCAGCAGCTTGGTCCGGACTAGCGGGGGGAGTGCAGATACGCAGTATTTT	CASSLVRTSGGSADTQYF
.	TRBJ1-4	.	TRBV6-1	TGTGCCAGCAGTGAAGCGCCAGGGCGGGAAAAACTGTTTTTT	CASSEAPGREKLFF
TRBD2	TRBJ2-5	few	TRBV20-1	TGCAGCGGGGGGAACCAAGAGACCCAGTACTTC	CSGGNQETQYF
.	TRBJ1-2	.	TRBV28	TGTGCCAGCAGTACCGGGACAACAATCTATGGCTACACCTTC	CASSTGTTIYGYTF
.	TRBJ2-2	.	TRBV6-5	TGTGCCAGCAGCTCCAACACCGGGGAGCTGTTTTTT	CASSSNTGELFF
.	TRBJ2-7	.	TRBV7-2	TGTGCCAGCAGCCCCCAATCGCGGGTTTTGGACGAGCAGTACTTC	CASSPQSRVLDEQYF